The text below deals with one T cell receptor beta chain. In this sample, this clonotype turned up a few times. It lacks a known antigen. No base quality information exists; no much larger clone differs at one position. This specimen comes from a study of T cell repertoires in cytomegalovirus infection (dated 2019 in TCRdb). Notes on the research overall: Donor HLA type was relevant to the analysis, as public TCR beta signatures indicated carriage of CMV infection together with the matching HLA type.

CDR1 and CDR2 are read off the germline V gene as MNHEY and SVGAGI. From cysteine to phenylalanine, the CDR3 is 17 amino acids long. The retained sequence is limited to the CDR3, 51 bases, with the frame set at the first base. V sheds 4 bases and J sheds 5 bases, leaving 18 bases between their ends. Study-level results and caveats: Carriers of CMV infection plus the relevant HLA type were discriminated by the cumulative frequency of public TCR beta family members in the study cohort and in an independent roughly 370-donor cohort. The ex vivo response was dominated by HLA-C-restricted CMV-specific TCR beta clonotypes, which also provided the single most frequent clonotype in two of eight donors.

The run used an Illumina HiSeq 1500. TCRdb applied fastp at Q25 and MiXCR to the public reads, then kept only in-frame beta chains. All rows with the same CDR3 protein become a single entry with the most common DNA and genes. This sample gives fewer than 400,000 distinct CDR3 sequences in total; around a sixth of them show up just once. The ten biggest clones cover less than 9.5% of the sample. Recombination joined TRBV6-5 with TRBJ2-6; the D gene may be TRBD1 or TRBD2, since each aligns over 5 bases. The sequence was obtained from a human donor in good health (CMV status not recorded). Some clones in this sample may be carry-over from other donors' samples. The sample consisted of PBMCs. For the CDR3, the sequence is CASSFTGRPERANVLTF. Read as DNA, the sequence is TGTGCCAGCAGTTTTACGGGACGCCCGGAGAGGGCCAACGTCCTGACTTTC.